Shown below are 9 T cell receptor beta chains from a single sample sequenced in a study of T-cell reconstitution after alpha-beta-depleted transplantation in children. Unique molecular identifiers were incorporated when the TCRbeta library was constructed. TCRdb re-derived calls from the PCR reads in MiXCR, one entry per CDR3 protein. Here the sample spans over 45,000 distinct CDR3 sequences, roughly 8.7% being singletons. The sequencing used PBMCs, mostly from graft donor cells, collected 60 days after TCRalphabeta/CD19-depleted stem cell transplant. The receptors stem from a male patient between 2 and 10 years old who had a stem cell transplant for chronic granulomatous disease, so the T cells may come from the graft donor.

This clonotype was seen at least ten times. The chain carries TRBV2 and TRBJ2-1; D is unclear. Trimming cost V 0 bases and J 5 bases, with 17 bases left between them. The CDR3 extends over 17 amino acids. Germline V gene data show CDR1 as SNHLY and CDR2 as FYNNEI. The DNA of the CDR3 is TGTGCCAGCAGTGAAGCGCTTCCCGGACGACAAAACAATGAGCAGTTCTTC. It is translated as CASSEALPGRQNNEQFF.

In its sample, this clonotype was seen a few times. V and J are TRBV7-2 and TRBJ2-3; D is ambiguous. Per germline, CDR1 SGHTA and CDR2 FQGNSA. The CDR3 runs to 17 residues. Trimming removed 2 bases at V and 2 bases at J, with 17 bases between. The CDR3 DNA is TGTGCCAGCAGCTTAAGACCCCAACTTCACTTCACAGATACGCAGTATTTT. Translating it yields CASSLRPQLHFTDTQYF.

Ten or more counts support this clonotype. The chain employs TRBV27 and TRBJ2-1; D call uncertain. The CDR3 length is 13 residues. Trimming stripped 8 bases from V and 9 bases from J, with 17 bases between. CDR1 is MNHEY, CDR2 SMNVEV, per germline (reference sequence). The CDR3 is CASAMLYNTEQFF. CDR3 DNA: TGTGCCAGCGCCATGCTCTATAATACTGAGCAGTTCTTC.

At least ten counts were recorded for this clonotype. This sequence joins TRBV4-3 and TRBJ2-7; D is undetermined. The CDR3 has 15 amino acids. The V gene's germline CDR1 is LGHNA and CDR2 YSLEER. Trimming shortened V by 0 bases and J by 6 bases, and 15 bases separated the two germline ends. The CDR3 reads CASSQDYQLYREQYF. The CDR3 DNA reads TGCGCCAGCAGCCAAGACTATCAGCTCTATCGCGAGCAGTACTTC.

The chain has TRBV30 and TRBJ1-1; no clear D gene. Trimming took 0 bases from V and 10 from J, leaving 12 bases between them. CDR1 and CDR2 (germline): GTSNPN, SVGIG (reference sequence). The CDR3 runs to 12 residues. The CDR3 bases are TGTGCCTGGAGTGTCGGAGGGCGCAGAGCTTTCTTT. It translates to CAWSVGGRRAFF.

This chain uses TRBV5-1 with TRBJ1-3; no reliable D call. The CDR3 is 14 residues long. The germline V gene has CDR1 SGHRS and CDR2 YFSETQ. Trimming stripped 1 base from V and 1 base from J, with 6 bases between. CDR3 in amino acids: CASSLSVSGNTIYF. The CDR3 bases are TGCGCCAGCAGCTTGTCAGTTTCTGGAAACACCATATATTTT.

In its sample, this clonotype was seen many times. The chain is built from TRBV24-1 and TRBJ1-5; D is undetermined. V lost 3 bases and J lost 4, with 6 bases in between. This CDR3 spans 13 amino acids. Germline loops: CDR1 KGHDR, CDR2 SFDVKD. The chain's CDR3 is CATSDPTNQPQHF. In nucleotides, the CDR3 is TGTGCCACCAGTGATCCGACAAATCAGCCCCAGCATTTT.

This clonotype was detected only a few times. The gene calls are TRBV7-9 and TRBJ1-4; D is ambiguous. V was trimmed by 2 bases and J by 2 bases, leaving 9 bases between them. Germline V lookup: CDR1 SEHNR, CDR2 FQNEAQ (reference sequence). The CDR3 contains 15 residues. CDR3 nucleotide sequence: TGTGCCAGCAGCTTATCCCCAACTACTAATGAAAAACTGTTTTTT. This codes for CASSLSPTTNEKLFF. The whole variable domain, filled in from reference TRBV7-9 and TRBJ1-4, reads DTGVSQNPRHKITKRGQNVTFRCDPISEHNRLYWYRQTLGQGPEFLTYFQNEAQLEKSRLLSDRFSAERPKGSFSTLEIQRTEQGDSAMYLCASSLSPTTNEKLFFGSGTQLSVL.

This clonotype occurred many times. The chain couples TRBV7-6 to TRBJ1-2; tentative D call: TRBD1 (5 bases). This CDR3 region has 13 residues. The V end was cut by 2 bases, the J end by 8 bases, with 12 bases between. Germline V gives CDR1 SGHVS, CDR2 FNYEAQ. CDR3 amino acids: CASSLMRGDGYTF. In nucleotides, the CDR3 is TGTGCCAGCAGCTTAATGAGGGGAGACGGCTACACCTTC.